These 17 T cell receptor beta chains were all obtained from the same sample, sequenced in a study of OX40 agonist ivuxolimab in advanced cancers. Generated by immunoSEQ multiplex PCR, the TCRdb table keeps only in-frame clones and is missing some. The repertoire includes about 68,000 clones, roughly 88% of them detected once, and around 1.5% sits in the top ten. The source was CD4+ or CD8+ T cells sorted from blood, collected in a trial of the OX40 agonist ivuxolimab. The receptor source for this set is an adult with an advanced solid tumor such as melanoma, head and neck, liver or kidney cancer.

The chain links TRBV5-4 to TRBJ1-2; the D gene is possibly TRBD1 (6 bases). The V gene lost 2 bases and the J gene lost 2 bases, with 10 bases spanning the gap. Germline CDR1 and CDR2: SGHNT and YYREEE (reference sequence). CDR3 length equals 14 residues. The CDR3, as DNA: TGTGCCAGCAGCTTCACAGGACAGAACTATGGCTACACCTTC. As protein: CASSFTGQNYGYTF.

The genes are TRBV18 and TRBJ2-1; D unclear. The germline CDR1 and CDR2 sequences are KGHSH and LQKENI. This CDR3 spans 12 amino acids. The V end lost 2 bases, the J end lost 5 bases, and 4 bases lay between the germline ends. The DNA of the CDR3 is TGTGCCAGCTCACCAATAGACAATGAGCAGTTCTTC. It yields the protein CASSPIDNEQFF.

The V gene is TRBV19, the J gene TRBJ2-1; 13 bases are a match to TRBD2. CDR1 LNHDA and CDR2 SQIVND come from the germline V gene (reference sequence). The CDR3 contains 16 residues. V lost 5 bases to trimming and J lost 3 bases; unmatched junction nucleotides: 4. The CDR3 nucleotides are TGTGCCAGTAGTGGACTAGCGGGAGAGGGCTACAATGAGCAGTTCTTC. Encoded protein: CASSGLAGEGYNEQFF. The full variable domain, rest sourced from reference TRBV19 and TRBJ2-1, is DGGITQSPKYLFRKEGQNVTLSCEQNLNHDAMYWYRQDPGQGLRLIYYSQIVNDFQKGDIAEGYSVSREKKESFPLTVTSAQKNPTAFYLCASSGLAGEGYNEQFFGPGTRLTVL.

The chain joins TRBV5-4 to TRBJ2-3; D is undetermined. The length of the CDR3 is 17 residues. Germline V CDR1 and CDR2: SGHNT, YYREEE (reference sequence). V shed 0 bases and J shed 1 base, with 15 bases lying between them. CDR3 sequence reads: CASSLGLTRVGTDTQYF. The CDR3 DNA reads as TGTGCCAGCAGCTTGGGGCTGACCCGGGTAGGCACAGATACGCAGTATTTT. The full variable domain, in which reference TRBV5-4 and TRBJ2-3 provide the parts outside the CDR3, is ETGVTQSPTHLIKTRGQQVTLRCSSQSGHNTVSWYQQALGQGPQFIFQYYREEENGRGNFPPRFSGLQFPNYSSELNVNALELDDSALYLCASSLGLTRVGTDTQYFGPGTRLTVL.

The chain has TRBV7-2 and TRBJ1-4; TRBD1 agrees at 7 bases. Losses at the gene ends were 6 bases for V and 4 bases for J; bases not matched to a gene: 11. Germline lookup yields CDR1 SGHTA and CDR2 FQGNSA. This CDR3 contains 16 residues. CDR3: CASRLLPGQLNEKLFF. The CDR3 DNA reads as TGTGCCAGCAGGTTACTCCCGGGACAGCTTAATGAAAAACTGTTTTTT.

The chain couples TRBV7-2 to TRBJ2-7; the D gene is possibly TRBD1 (6 bases). Germline CDR1 and CDR2: SGHTA and FQGNSA. V was trimmed by 0 bases and J by 6 bases, leaving 6 bases between them. CDR3 size: 12 residues. The CDR3 coding sequence is TGTGCCAGCAGCTTAGCACAGGGCGAGCAGTACTTC. Protein product: CASSLAQGEQYF.

The chain joins TRBV30 to TRBJ2-7; 9 bases fit TRBD2. The CDR3 is 14 residues long. Germline V gene lookup returns CDR1 GTSNPN and CDR2 SVGIG (reference sequence). Unmatched junction bases numbered 6, after V lost 0 bases and J lost 6 bases. CDR3 sequence: CAWSVGLAGSEQYF. In nucleotides, the CDR3 is TGTGCCTGGAGTGTTGGGCTAGCGGGATCCGAGCAGTACTTC.

The chain recombines TRBV7-6 with TRBJ1-1, with TRBD1 matching 7 bases. The CDR3 extends over 14 amino acids. The germline gives CDR1 SGHVS, CDR2 FNYEAQ. Trimming took 4 bases from V and 1 from J; bases not matched to a gene: 3. CDR3 residues: CASSSTGRNTEAFF. CDR3 DNA sequence: TGTGCCAGCAGCTCGACAGGGAGGAACACTGAAGCTTTCTTT.

This chain uses TRBV4-3 with TRBJ2-6, with D unclear. V shed 1 base and J shed 3 bases, with 7 bases lying between them. This CDR3 is 15 amino acids long. Germline CDR1 LGHNA, CDR2 YSLEER. The CDR3 sequence: CASSQAPHGANVLTF. CDR3 DNA sequence: TGCGCCAGCAGCCAAGCCCCACATGGGGCCAACGTCCTGACTTTC.

The chain couples TRBV5-1 to TRBJ2-3; TRBD1 is a possible D gene (6 bases). The germline CDR1 and CDR2 sequences are SGHRS and YFSETQ. The V end lost 0 bases, the J end lost 0 bases, and 11 bases lay between the germline ends. The CDR3 length is 16 residues. The DNA for the CDR3 is TGCGCCAGCAGCTTGGTGACAGGCTCTAGCACAGATACGCAGTATTTT. Its translation: CASSLVTGSSTDTQYF.

The CDR3 loop reads CSVGSLTEAFF. The CDR3 coding sequence is TGCAGCGTTGGGTCGCTCACTGAAGCTTTCTTT. The chain combines TRBV29-1 with TRBJ1-1; no clear D. The CDR3 spans 11 residues. Germline CDR1 is SQVTM and CDR2 is ANQGSEA. The V end was cut by 4 bases, the J end by 4 bases, with 7 bases between.

The chain is built from TRBV6-5 and TRBJ2-6, with D uncertain. This CDR3 comprises 15 residues. The V gene's germline CDR1 is MNHEY and CDR2 SVGAGI. With 0 bases removed from V and 0 bases from J, the gap between germline ends came to 3 bases. This CDR3 reads CASSYSGSGANVLTF. The CDR3 DNA is TGTGCCAGCAGTTACTCAGGCTCTGGGGCCAACGTCCTGACTTTC.

The rearrangement uses TRBV5-1 and TRBJ2-3; TRBD2 is a possible D gene (5 bases). The CDR3 contains 14 residues. In germline, CDR1 is SGHRS, CDR2 YFSETQ. V was cut by 0 bases and J by 7 bases, with 12 bases left in between. The CDR3 nucleotides read TGCGCCAGCAGCTTGGATGGGAGCAGGAATACGCAGTATTTT. Amino acid sequence: CASSLDGSRNTQYF.

The V and J genes are TRBV5-1 and TRBJ2-3; 9 bases line up with TRBD2. Germline V gene lookup returns CDR1 SGHRS and CDR2 YFSETQ. Trimming at V came to 1 base and at J to 0 bases, leaving 21 bases not matched to a gene. CDR3 length equals 22 residues. The CDR3 sequence: CASSLNSTSSGRTKASTDTQYF. CDR3 bases: TGCGCCAGCAGCTTGAATTCCACATCCAGCGGGAGGACCAAGGCTAGCACAGATACGCAGTATTTT.

The chain has TRBV30 and TRBJ1-3; D possibly corresponds to TRBD1 (6 bases). This CDR3 region has 13 residues. Trimming took 2 bases from V and 3 from J, leaving 8 bases between them. CDR1 and CDR2 (germline): GTSNPN, SVGIG (reference sequence). CDR3 protein: CAWSQGLGNTIYF. CDR3 in DNA: TGTGCCTGGAGTCAGGGGCTTGGAAACACCATATATTTT. The variable domain in full, with the rest retrieved from reference TRBV30 and TRBJ1-3, is SQTIHQWPATLVQPVGSPLSLECTVEGTSNPNLYWYRQAAGRGLQLLFYSVGIGQISSEVPQNLSASRPQDRQFILSSKKLLLSDSGFYLCAWSQGLGNTIYFGEGSWLTVV.

This clone was detected once. The chain carries TRBV28 and TRBJ2-2; 7 nucleotides match TRBD2. Germline-derived CDR1 and CDR2 are MDHEN and SYDVKM. The V and J ends lost 6 bases and 5 bases, in that order; junction bases with no gene match: 9. The CDR3 spans 15 residues. CDR3 in amino acids: CASSRSGMGTGELFF. The DNA of the CDR3 is TGTGCCAGCAGCCGCAGCGGGATGGGGACCGGGGAGCTGTTTTTT.

J is TRBJ1-5 and V is TRBV2; no reliable D call. V shed 7 bases and J shed 0 bases, with 7 bases lying between them. The CDR3 loop spans 13 amino acids. The germline CDR1 and CDR2 sequences are SNHLY and FYNNEI. CDR3 DNA sequence: TGTGCCAGCACGAACCCTAGCAATCAGCCCCAGCATTTT. Translated: CASTNPSNQPQHF.